This TCR beta chain was recorded in a study of blood T cell repertoires in COVID-19. The wider study: From the United States, Italy and Spain came samples of acute and convalescent COVID-19. PBMCs, B-cell-depleted T cells, or T cells were the source of the cDNA or gDNA that made up the material.

In the original processing: Amplified reference gene primers provided the basis for estimating nucleated cell counts. Sequencing was performed with immunoSEQ multiplex PCR; in TCRdb, only in-frame clones are kept and a portion is missing. That table furnishes V, J and clone size, whereas the DNA furnished D and trimming. The sample includes fewer than 500,000 clones, roughly 91% of them seen just once. The clonotype originates from a woman in her 30s with acute or convalescent COVID-19. The sequenced sample consisted of peripheral blood.

CDR3 coding DNA: TGCAGCGTCCCCAGCGGGACAGGAGTTTTTGAAGCTTTCTTT. Encoded protein: CSVPSGTGVFEAFF. V gene TRBV29-1 combines with J gene TRBJ1-1, with 8 bases aligning to TRBD1. The J segment lost 7 bases and the V segment lost 6 bases, leaving 13 bases of the junction unmatched. This CDR3 is 14 amino acids long. CDR1 SQVTM and CDR2 ANQGSEA come from the germline V gene.